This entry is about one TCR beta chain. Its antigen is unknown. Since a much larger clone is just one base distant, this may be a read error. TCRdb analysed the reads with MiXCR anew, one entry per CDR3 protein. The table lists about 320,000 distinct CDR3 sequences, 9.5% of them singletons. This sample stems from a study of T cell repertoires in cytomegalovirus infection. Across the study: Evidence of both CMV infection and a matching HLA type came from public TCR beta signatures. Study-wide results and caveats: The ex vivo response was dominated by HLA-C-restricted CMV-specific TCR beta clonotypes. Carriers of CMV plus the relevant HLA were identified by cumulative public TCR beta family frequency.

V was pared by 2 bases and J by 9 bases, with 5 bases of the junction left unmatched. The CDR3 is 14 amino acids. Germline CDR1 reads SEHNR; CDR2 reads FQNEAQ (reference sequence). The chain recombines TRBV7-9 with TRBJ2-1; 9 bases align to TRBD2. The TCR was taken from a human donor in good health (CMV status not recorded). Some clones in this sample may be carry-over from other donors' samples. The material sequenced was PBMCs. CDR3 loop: CASSLSGLAFEQFF. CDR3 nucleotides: TGTGCCAGCAGCTTAAGTGGACTAGCGTTTGAGCAGTTCTTC.